The source of this T cell receptor beta chain is a study of control samples from healthy donors and cancer patients. Some clones are missing from TCRdb's copy, which holds only in-frame ones; the method was immunoSEQ multiplex PCR. The table includes about 130,000 clones, about nine tenths detected once. V gave up 2 bases and J gave up 5 bases, with 22 bases separating them. Germline V gene sequence: CDR1 SNHLY, CDR2 FYNNEI. The CDR3 sequence is 18 residues long. This clone was seen just once. The V gene is TRBV2, the J gene TRBJ2-1; TRBD1 is a possible D gene (6 bases). This receptor was taken from a woman between 45 and 65 years old in good health. The sequencing sample was made of blood. Written as DNA, the CDR3 is TGTGCCAGCAGTGAACCGAACCGTCGTCGGGCAGGGGACAATGAGCAGTTCTTC. This gives the protein CASSEPNRRRAGDNEQFF. Supplemented by reference TRBV2 and TRBJ2-1, the full variable domain reads EPEVTQTPSHQVTQMGQEVILRCVPISNHLYFYWYRQILGQKVEFLVSFYNNEISEKSEIFDDQFSVERPDGSNFTLKIRSTKLEDSAMYFCASSEPNRRRAGDNEQFFGPGTRLTVL.